This T cell receptor beta chain was captured by sequencing in a study of OX40 agonist ivuxolimab in advanced cancers. For the wider study: Ivuxolimab was a fully human IgG2 agonistic monoclonal antibody targeting the costimulatory receptor OX40 (CD134). Intravenous ivuxolimab was administered to patients every 2 weeks at six dose levels: 0.01, 0.1, 0.3, 1.5, 3 and 10 mg/kg. The paper describes the monotherapy dose-escalation part (N ≈ 49 patients) of the phase I trial of ivuxolimab. A male proportion of roughly 80% and a mean age of roughly 58 years, ranging from 23 to 79, were recorded for the dose-escalation cohort. Prior anti-PD-1, anti-PD-L1 or anti-CTLA-4 therapy was permitted, and checkpoint inhibitors had been received by about two fifths of dose-escalation patients. Of the 50 to 55 patients in dose escalation, some 20 had hepatocellular carcinoma, some 15 had melanoma, 9 had renal cell carcinoma and 9 had head and neck cancer. The point of sequencing TCRbeta in the periphery was to test whether ivuxolimab changed TCR sequence diversity and drove clonal T-cell expansion. Partial responses occurred in three dose-escalation patients: two with cutaneous melanoma and one with hepatocellular carcinoma. Results the study describes overall, beyond this receptor: After ivuxolimab, more expanded clones were found on average in CD8+ T cells than in CD4+ T cells. In the 0.1-3.0 mg/kg groups, partial responders were among the patients with the lowest normalized peripheral clonal expansion, particularly in CD8+ T cells. Which antigens the clonally expanded peripheral T cells were specific for was not determined. At doses of 0.1 to 3.0 mg/kg, clonal expansion of both CD4+ and CD8+ T cells in blood was seen between baseline and week 6. Low levels of normalized T-cell clonal expansion were also shown by some nonresponding patients.

Notes on this clone: Its binding antigen is unknown. No much larger clone exists at a distance of one base, and base qualities are not known.

Trimmed from V: 7 bases; trimmed from J: 6 bases; junction bases lacking a gene match: 10. From its cysteine to its phenylalanine, the CDR3 spans 14 amino acids. The DNA shown is the 42-base CDR3, in frame from base 1. Looking up the germline V gene yields CDR1 SNHLY and CDR2 FYNNEI. To sequence the TCRbeta CDR3 region, genomic DNA was isolated from the sorted cells. The immunoSEQ Assay was used for sequencing of TCRbeta CDR3 regions. TCRdb re-hosts the immuneACCESS table, in-frame sequences only. Its copies lack some clones; in the studies checked, an unresolved V gene accounts for under half of them, and the cause for the rest is not known. Recorded for this sample are about 75,000 clones; around nine tenths of them occurred a single time. Together, the top ten hold about 0.4% of the sample. Patients with autoimmune disease history or receiving systemic immunosuppression were excluded from the trial. Peripheral blood for TCR sequencing was collected from all dose cohorts at baseline, on cycle 4 day 1, and on cycle 7 day 1. Samples came from an open-label, multicenter, first-in-human phase I dose-escalation trial of ivuxolimab. The trial enrolled adults with locally advanced or metastatic head and neck squamous cell, hepatocellular, melanoma or renal cell carcinoma. CD4+ and CD8+ T cells were sorted separately from peripheral blood before TCR sequencing.

The sample in question was CD4+ or CD8+ T cells sorted from blood, obtained in a trial of the OX40 agonist ivuxolimab. The chain links TRBV2 with TRBJ2-7, and TRBD1 matches 9 of the central bases. The receptor was isolated from an adult with an advanced solid tumor such as melanoma, head and neck, liver or kidney cancer. The DNA reads as follows: TGTGCCAGCACCCCAGGGACAGGGCTTCGCGAGCAGTACTTC. Its translation is CASTPGTGLREQYF.